This T cell receptor beta chain was observed in a study of blood T cell repertoires in COVID-19. Study summary: Sources were T cells, B-cell-depleted T cells, or PBMCs; the material itself was cDNA or gDNA.

Authors' data handling: Reference gene primers were amplified, and this amplification served to estimate nucleated cell counts. Generated by immunoSEQ multiplex PCR, the TCRdb table keeps only in-frame clones and is missing some. That table furnishes V, J and clone size, whereas the DNA furnished D and trimming. This sample has around 270,000 clones, with about 90% found just once. Adults between roughly 18 and 90 years of age took part from some 25 US areas. Exposed enrollees encountered a COVID-19 case at some point within 2 weeks before study entry. This clonotype was obtained from a woman between 40 and 55 years old who had been exposed to COVID-19. The sequencing input was PBMCs or T cells enriched from blood (not recorded which).

Here the CDR3 DNA reads TGTGCCAGCATGCGGGGCGGTGTAGGGAACACTGAAGCTTTCTTT. Translation gives CASMRGGVGNTEAFF. The gene calls are TRBV6-5 and TRBJ1-1, with a weak D call TRBD1 (5 bases). V was pared by 7 bases and J by 1 base, with 16 bases between. The germline V gene has CDR1 MNHEY and CDR2 SVGAGI. The CDR3 totals 15 residues.